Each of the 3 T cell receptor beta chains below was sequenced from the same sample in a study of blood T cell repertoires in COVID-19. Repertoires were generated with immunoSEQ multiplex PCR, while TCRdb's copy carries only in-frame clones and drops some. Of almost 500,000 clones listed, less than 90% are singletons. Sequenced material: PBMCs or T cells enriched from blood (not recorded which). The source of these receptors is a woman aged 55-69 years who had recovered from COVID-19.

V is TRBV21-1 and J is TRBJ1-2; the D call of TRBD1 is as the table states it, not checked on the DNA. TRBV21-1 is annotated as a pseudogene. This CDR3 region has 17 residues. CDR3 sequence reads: CASSKEVGTGGAYGYTF. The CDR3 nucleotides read TGTGCCAGCAGCAAAGAGGTGGGGACAGGGGGTGCCTATGGCTACACCTTC.

The CDR3: CASSADRFNEQFF. DNA of the CDR3: TGTGCCAGCAGTGCCGACAGATTCAATGAGCAGTTCTTC. The chain combines TRBV12-3 or TRBV12-4 with TRBJ2-1; possible D gene TRBD1, 5 bases. Trimming took 5 bases from V and 6 from J, leaving 11 bases between them. The CDR3 has 13 amino acids.

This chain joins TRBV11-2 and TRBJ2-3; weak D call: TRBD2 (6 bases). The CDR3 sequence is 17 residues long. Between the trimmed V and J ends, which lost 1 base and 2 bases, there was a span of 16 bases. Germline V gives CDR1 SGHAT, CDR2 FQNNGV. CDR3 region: CASSLAHPSAYTDTQYF. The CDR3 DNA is TGTGCCAGCAGCTTAGCTCACCCTAGCGCCTACACAGATACGCAGTATTTT.